The 17 T cell receptor beta chains presented below share a single source sample, sequenced in a study of T cell changes during pregnancy in multiple sclerosis. Libraries were prepared by immunoSEQ multiplex PCR; TCRdb keeps only in-frame clonotypes and omits some of them. Of about 33,000 clones listed, 90% to 95% are singletons. Specimen: CD4+ T cells from peripheral blood mononuclear cells, collected in the third trimester of pregnancy. These receptors were collected from a female donor in good health, enrolled as a control in a pregnancy study.

This clone was recorded once. The rearrangement joins TRBV28 to TRBJ2-5; 11 bases match TRBD2. J lost 3 bases, V lost 8 bases, and 2 bases had no gene match. This CDR3 region has 13 residues. Germline CDR1 and CDR2: MDHEN and SYDVKM. DNA of the CDR3: TGTGCCAGCCGGGGACTAGCGGAAGAGACCCAGTACTTC. Translating gives CASRGLAEETQYF.

The chain carries TRBV21-1 and TRBJ1-1. TRBV21-1 is an annotated pseudogene. The CDR3 length is 15 residues. CDR3 sequence: CASSNSRGGGTEAFF. CDR3 DNA sequence: TGTGCCAGCAGCAATAGCAGAGGTGGTGGGACTGAAGCTTTCTTT.

The chain employs TRBV5-4 and TRBJ1-1; D ambiguous. Germline V CDR1 and CDR2: SGHNT, YYREEE (reference sequence). The CDR3 has 15 amino acids. Trimming took 0 bases from V and 1 from J, leaving 10 bases between them. This chain's CDR3 is CASSLVPLSNTEAFF. The CDR3 DNA reads as TGTGCCAGCAGCTTGGTTCCGTTATCGAACACTGAAGCTTTCTTT.

The chain combines TRBV18 with TRBJ2-1; 7 nucleotides align to TRBD1. CDR3 length: 17 residues. Trimming at V came to 6 bases and at J to 0 bases, leaving 11 bases not matched to a gene. Per germline, CDR1 KGHSH and CDR2 LQKENI. CDR3 sequence reads: CASSRWMRTGSYNEQFF. In DNA form, the CDR3 reads TGTGCCAGCTCTAGGTGGATGAGGACAGGCTCCTACAATGAGCAGTTCTTC.

The chain couples TRBV28 to TRBJ1-1, with D possibly TRBD1 on 5 matching bases. Germline V gene sequence: CDR1 MDHEN, CDR2 SYDVKM. The CDR3 runs to 13 residues. V lost 5 bases to trimming and J lost 0 bases, with 7 bases between them. CDR3 coding DNA: TGTGCCAGCAGTCCGACAGTGAACACTGAAGCTTTCTTT. This encodes CASSPTVNTEAFF.

The chain links TRBV28 to TRBJ2-1; possible D gene TRBD2, 6 bases. Trimming removed 5 bases at V and 0 bases at J, with 17 bases between. Germline CDR1 MDHEN, CDR2 SYDVKM. This CDR3 is built from 17 residues. The CDR3 protein is CASSPLGRRSSYNEQFF. The DNA for the CDR3 is TGTGCCAGCAGTCCGCTTGGGAGGCGTAGCTCCTACAATGAGCAGTTCTTC.

The rearrangement uses TRBV30 and TRBJ1-1, with 8 bases that match TRBD1. V trimming: 6 bases; J trimming: 2 bases; junction bases outside the gene matches: 5. The length of the CDR3 is 13 residues. Germline CDR1 is GTSNPN and CDR2 is SVGIG (reference sequence). The CDR3 DNA reads TGTGCCTGCAGGGGGCCGACTAACACTGAAGCTTTCTTT. This codes for CACRGPTNTEAFF.

The genes are TRBV11-2 and TRBJ1-2, with a tentative D call TRBD1 (5 bases). This CDR3 comprises 13 residues. The V and J ends lost 2 bases and 6 bases respectively, with 10 bases between them. The germline CDR1 and CDR2 sequences are SGHAT and FQNNGV. The CDR3 sequence is CASSLQGYNGYTF. The CDR3 DNA reads as TGTGCCAGCAGCTTACAGGGATACAATGGCTACACCTTC. Variable domain in full (rest from reference TRBV11-2 and TRBJ1-2): EAGVAQSPRYKIIEKRQSVAFWCNPISGHATLYWYQQILGQGPKLLIQFQNNGVVDDSQLPKDRFSAERLKGVDSTLKIQPAKLEDSAVYLCASSLQGYNGYTFGSGTRLTVV.

The chain recombines TRBV6-1 with TRBJ2-1, with TRBD2 matching over 9 bases. V lost 2 bases and J lost 4; bases outside the gene matches: 12. The CDR3 is 18 amino acids. The germline V gene has CDR1 MNHNS and CDR2 SASEGT. CDR3 amino acids: CASSERVLSGGIYNEQFF. The CDR3 DNA follows: TGTGCCAGCAGTGAAAGAGTACTCAGCGGGGGGATTTACAATGAGCAGTTCTTC.

The chain links TRBV11-2 to TRBJ2-7, with 8 bases identical to TRBD1. Germline V gene sequence: CDR1 SGHAT, CDR2 FQNNGV. J gave up 9 bases and V 7 bases, and 14 bases lay outside the gene matches. The CDR3 sequence is 14 residues long. CDR3 residues: CASTEQGGAAGQYF. The CDR3 nucleotides are TGTGCCAGCACCGAACAGGGGGGAGCTGCGGGGCAGTACTTC.

The gene calls are TRBV11-2 and TRBJ2-2, with a possible D match to TRBD1 (6 bases). CDR1 SGHAT and CDR2 FQNNGV come from the germline V gene. V was pared by 0 bases and J by 1 base, with 15 bases between. CDR3 length: 18 amino acids. As DNA, the CDR3 is TGTGCCAGCAGCTTAGAGGCGATAGGGACACTGAACACCGGGGAGCTGTTTTTT. Amino acids: CASSLEAIGTLNTGELFF.

CDR3 sequence reads: CASSSRQGGGQFF. The CDR3 nucleotides are TGTGCCAGCAGTTCAAGACAGGGGGGTGGGCAGTTCTTC. J is TRBJ2-1 and V is TRBV7-2; 9 nucleotides agree with TRBD1. The trim removed 6 bases at V and 12 bases at J, leaving 9 bases unmatched. Per germline, CDR1 SGHTA and CDR2 FQGNSA. The CDR3 totals 13 residues.

The J gene is TRBJ1-3, the V gene TRBV4-3; D perhaps matches TRBD1 (5 bases). This CDR3 comprises 16 residues. Germline V gives CDR1 LGHNA, CDR2 YSLEER. V lost 2 bases to trimming and J lost 1 base, with 12 bases between them. The CDR3 bases are TGCGCCAGCAGCCAAAAACCCAAGGGGTCTGGAAACACCATATATTTT. Amino acid sequence: CASSQKPKGSGNTIYF.

The chain recombines TRBV7-3 with TRBJ2-1; 8 positions match TRBD2. The V gene's germline CDR1 is SGHTA and CDR2 FQGTGA. V lost 5 bases to trimming and J lost 0 bases; unmatched junction nucleotides: 6. The CDR3 consists of 16 residues. The CDR3: CASSAPGGSSYNEQFF. The CDR3 DNA reads TGTGCCAGCAGCGCCCCGGGGGGGAGCTCCTACAATGAGCAGTTCTTC.

The V call is TRBV7-2, the J call TRBJ2-7; 7 bases are a match to TRBD2. V shed 5 bases, J shed 7 bases, and the junction held 20 bases outside the gene matches. This CDR3 is built from 17 residues. The V gene's germline CDR1 is SGHTA and CDR2 FQGNSA. DNA of the CDR3: TGTGCCAGCAGCCTGATATCCCTGGGCGGGAGATCGGGGGAGCAGTACTTC. Protein product: CASSLISLGGRSGEQYF.

The sample holds one count of this clone. The CDR3 nucleotides read TGTGCCAGCAGCGTCCAGGGCAGCACAGATACGCAGTATTTT. Protein sequence: CASSVQGSTDTQYF. V is TRBV9 and J is TRBJ2-3, with D perhaps TRBD1 (5 bases). This CDR3 has 14 residues. Trimming removed 2 bases from V and 0 bases from J, with 7 bases in between. Germline-derived CDR1 and CDR2 are SGDLS and YYNGEE.

The V gene is TRBV11-3, the J gene TRBJ2-2, with 7 bases identical to TRBD2. Trimming cost V 8 bases and J 6 bases; bases outside gene matches: 9. Germline-derived CDR1 and CDR2 are SGHNT and YENEEA. The length of the CDR3 is 14 residues. The CDR3 spells CASSKGRASGELFF. Here the CDR3 DNA reads TGTGCCAGCTCGAAAGGGAGGGCCTCCGGGGAGCTGTTTTTT.